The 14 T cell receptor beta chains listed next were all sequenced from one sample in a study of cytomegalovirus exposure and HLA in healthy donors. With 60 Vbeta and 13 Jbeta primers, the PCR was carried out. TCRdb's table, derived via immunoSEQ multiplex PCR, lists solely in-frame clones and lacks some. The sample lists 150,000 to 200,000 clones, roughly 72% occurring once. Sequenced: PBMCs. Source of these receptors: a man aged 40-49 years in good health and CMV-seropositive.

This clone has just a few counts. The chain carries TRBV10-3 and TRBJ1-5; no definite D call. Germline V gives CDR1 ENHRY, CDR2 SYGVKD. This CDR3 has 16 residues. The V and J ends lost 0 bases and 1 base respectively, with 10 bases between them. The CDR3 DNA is TGTGCCATCAGTGAGTCCGGAGGGCAGAGCAATCAGCCCCAGCATTTT. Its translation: CAISESGGQSNQPQHF.

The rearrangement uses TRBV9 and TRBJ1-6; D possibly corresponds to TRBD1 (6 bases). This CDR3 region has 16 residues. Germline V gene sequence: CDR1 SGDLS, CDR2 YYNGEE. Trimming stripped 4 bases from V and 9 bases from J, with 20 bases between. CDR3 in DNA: TGTGCCAGCAGCCATTCGAGGGGGGAGGGCCGTTCACCCCTCCACTTT. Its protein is CASSHSRGEGRSPLHF.

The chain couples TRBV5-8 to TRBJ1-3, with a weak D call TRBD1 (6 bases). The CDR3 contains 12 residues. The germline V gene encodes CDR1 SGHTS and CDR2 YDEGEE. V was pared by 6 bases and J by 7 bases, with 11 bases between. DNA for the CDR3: TGTGCCAGCACCGGACAGTGGAACACCATATATTTT. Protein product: CASTGQWNTIYF.

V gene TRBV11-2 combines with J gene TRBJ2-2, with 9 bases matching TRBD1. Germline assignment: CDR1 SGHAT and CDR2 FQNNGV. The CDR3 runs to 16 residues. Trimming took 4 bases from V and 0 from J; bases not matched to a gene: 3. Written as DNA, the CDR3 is TGTGCCAGCAGCTCCTACAGGGGGCCGAACACCGGGGAGCTGTTTTTT. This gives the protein CASSSYRGPNTGELFF. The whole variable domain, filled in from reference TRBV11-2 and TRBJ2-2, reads EAGVAQSPRYKIIEKRQSVAFWCNPISGHATLYWYQQILGQGPKLLIQFQNNGVVDDSQLPKDRFSAERLKGVDSTLKIQPAKLEDSAVYLCASSSYRGPNTGELFFGEGSRLTVL.

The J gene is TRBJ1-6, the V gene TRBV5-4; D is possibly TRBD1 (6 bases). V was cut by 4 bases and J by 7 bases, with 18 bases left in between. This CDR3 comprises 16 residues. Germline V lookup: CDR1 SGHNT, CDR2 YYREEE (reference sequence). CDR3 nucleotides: TGTGCCAGCAGCCTTAACGGACAGATTAAGAATTCACCCCTCCACTTT. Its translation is CASSLNGQIKNSPLHF.

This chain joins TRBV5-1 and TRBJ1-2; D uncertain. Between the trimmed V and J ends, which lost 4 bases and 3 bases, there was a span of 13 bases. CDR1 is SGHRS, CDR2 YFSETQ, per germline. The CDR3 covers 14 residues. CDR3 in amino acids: CASSADNFDYGYTF. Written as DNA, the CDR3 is TGCGCCAGCAGCGCAGACAACTTCGACTATGGCTACACCTTC.

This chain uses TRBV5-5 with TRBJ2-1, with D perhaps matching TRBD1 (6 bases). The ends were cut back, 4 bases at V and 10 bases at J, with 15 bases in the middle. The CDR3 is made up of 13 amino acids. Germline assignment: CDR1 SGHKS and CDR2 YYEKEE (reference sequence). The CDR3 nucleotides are TGTGCCAGCAGCACAGGGACCACGACAGAGCAGTTCTTC. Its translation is CASSTGTTTEQFF.

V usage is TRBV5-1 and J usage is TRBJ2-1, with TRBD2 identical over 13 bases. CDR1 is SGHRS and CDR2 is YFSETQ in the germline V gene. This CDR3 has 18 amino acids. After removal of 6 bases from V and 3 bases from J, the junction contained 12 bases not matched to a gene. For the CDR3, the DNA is TGCGCCAGCACCCCCCCCTTACTAGCGGGGGGGGGCTACAATGAGCAGTTCTTC. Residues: CASTPPLLAGGGYNEQFF.

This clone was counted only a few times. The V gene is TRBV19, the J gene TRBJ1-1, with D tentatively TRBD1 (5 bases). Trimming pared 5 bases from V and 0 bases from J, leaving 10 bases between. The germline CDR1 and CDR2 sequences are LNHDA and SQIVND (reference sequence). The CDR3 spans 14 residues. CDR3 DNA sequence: TGTGCCAGTAGTCCCAGGGACTTGAACACTGAAGCTTTCTTT. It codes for CASSPRDLNTEAFF.

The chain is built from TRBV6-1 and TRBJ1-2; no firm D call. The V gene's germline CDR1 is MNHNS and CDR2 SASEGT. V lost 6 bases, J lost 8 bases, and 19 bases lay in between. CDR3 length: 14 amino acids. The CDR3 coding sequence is TGTGCCAGCAGCTTAAGAGGGATCCTTGAAGGCTACACCTTC. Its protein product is CASSLRGILEGYTF.

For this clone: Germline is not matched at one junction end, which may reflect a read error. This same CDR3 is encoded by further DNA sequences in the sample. This CDR3 is CASSLRGGSYEQYF. DNA of the CDR3: TGTGCCAGCAGCTTGAGAGGGGGCAGCTACGAGCAATACTTC. J is TRBJ2-7 and V is TRBV5-4; 7 positions agree with TRBD1. The CDR3 length is 14 residues. Germline CDR1 reads SGHNT; CDR2 reads YYREEE (reference sequence).

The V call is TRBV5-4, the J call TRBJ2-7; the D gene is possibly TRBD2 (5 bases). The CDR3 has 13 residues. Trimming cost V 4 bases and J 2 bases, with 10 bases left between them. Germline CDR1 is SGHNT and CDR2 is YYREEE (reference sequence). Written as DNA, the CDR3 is TGTGCCAGCAGCGAGGGCACCACCTACGAGCAGTACTTC. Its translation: CASSEGTTYEQYF.

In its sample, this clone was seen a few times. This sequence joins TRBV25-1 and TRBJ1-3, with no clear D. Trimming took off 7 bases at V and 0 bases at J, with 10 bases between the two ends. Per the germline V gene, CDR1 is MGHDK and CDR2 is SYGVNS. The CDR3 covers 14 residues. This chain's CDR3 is CASTPGPSGNTIYF. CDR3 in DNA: TGTGCCAGCACCCCGGGTCCCTCTGGAAACACCATATATTTT. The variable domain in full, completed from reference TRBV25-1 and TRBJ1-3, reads EADIYQTPRYLVIGTGKKITLECSQTMGHDKMYWYQQDPGMELHLIHYSYGVNSTEKGDLSSESTVSRIRTEHFPLTLESARPSHTSQYLCASTPGPSGNTIYFGEGSWLTVV.

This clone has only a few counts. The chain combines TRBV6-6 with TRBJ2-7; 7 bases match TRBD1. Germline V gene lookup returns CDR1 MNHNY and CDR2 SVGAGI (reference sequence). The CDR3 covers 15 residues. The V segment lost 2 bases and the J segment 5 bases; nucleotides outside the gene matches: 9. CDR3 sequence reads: CASSYRRQGVDEQYF. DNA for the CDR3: TGTGCCAGCAGTTACAGACGACAGGGCGTGGACGAGCAGTACTTC.